This T cell receptor (beta chain) is drawn from a study of T cell repertoires in cytomegalovirus infection. Study details: The study used recently identified HLA-C-restricted and well-studied HLA-B-restricted CMV epitopes. A matching HLA type, together with CMV infection, was signaled by public TCR beta signatures.

This clonotype was found many times. Its antigen is as yet unknown. CDR3 size: 15 residues. Looked up from germline, CDR1 is SGHVS and CDR2 is FNYEAQ. Trimming left V 1 base short and J 4 bases short, with 11 bases between. Using its own MiXCR run on the reads, TCRdb lists one record per CDR3 protein. The sample consists of approximately 990,000 distinct CDR3 sequences, roughly 30% of them appearing once. General study results and limits: Summed frequency of shared TCR beta families picked out CMV carriers who also had the relevant HLA. Within the response measured ex vivo, HLA-C-restricted CMV-specific TCR beta clonotypes were dominant.

Sequencing used cultured CD8+ T cells from PBMCs, obtained from culture after CMV antigen stimulation. V usage is TRBV7-6 and J usage is TRBJ2-1; tentative D call: TRBD1 (6 bases). The sequence came from a human donor in good health (CMV status not recorded). Some clones in this sample may be carry-over from other donors' samples. CDR3 protein: CASSLDPGEYNEQFF. The CDR3 nucleotides read TGTGCCAGCAGCTTAGATCCAGGGGAATACAATGAGCAGTTCTTC.